These 7 T cell receptor beta chains share one sample of origin, sequenced in a study of blood T cell repertoires in COVID-19. Only in-frame clones appear in the TCRdb table, and some are missing; sequencing was by immunoSEQ multiplex PCR. The sample lists 250,000 to 300,000 clones, 88% seen once, with 2% to 2.5% in the top ten. Source material: PBMCs or T cells enriched from blood (not recorded which). The receptor set was obtained from a woman between 55 and 75 years old in a cohort exposed to, infected with or recovered from COVID-19 (not recorded which).

The chain employs TRBV9 and TRBJ2-1; D might be TRBD2 (5 bases). Germline V gene sequence: CDR1 SGDLS, CDR2 YYNGEE. The V end lost 3 bases, the J end lost 7 bases, and 20 bases lay between the germline ends. This CDR3 is built from 16 residues. The CDR3 nucleotides read TGTGCCAGCAGCGACGAAGCCCTAGCCGGGAAAAATGAGCAGTTCTTC. Translated: CASSDEALAGKNEQFF.

This sequence joins TRBV27 and TRBJ2-3; 7 nucleotides agree with TRBD2. With V trimmed by 9 bases and J by 0 bases, 15 bases remained unmatched. The V gene's germline CDR1 is MNHEY and CDR2 SMNVEV (reference sequence). The CDR3 covers 17 residues. The CDR3 sequence: CASPGGRETLSTDTQYF. As DNA, the CDR3 is TGTGCCAGTCCCGGAGGGCGGGAGACCCTTAGCACAGATACGCAGTATTTT.

V gene TRBV18 combines with J gene TRBJ2-5, with TRBD2 as a possible D gene (6 bases). Germline-derived CDR1 and CDR2 are KGHSH and LQKENI. The CDR3 spans 14 residues. The ends were cut back, 0 bases at V and 5 bases at J, with 10 bases in the middle. The CDR3 nucleotides read TGTGCCAGCTCACCACCGAGGGAGGTGGAGACCCAGTACTTC. Its protein is CASSPPREVETQYF.

This clone occurred a few times. The chain has TRBV6-5 and TRBJ1-1; D ambiguous. Germline V lookup: CDR1 MNHEY, CDR2 SVGAGI. The V end was cut by 6 bases, the J end by 0 bases, with 11 bases between. The CDR3 is 14 amino acids. CDR3 sequence reads: CASRNSFLNTEAFF. In nucleotides, the CDR3 is TGTGCCAGCAGGAACAGTTTTTTGAACACTGAAGCTTTCTTT.

The genes are TRBV2 and TRBJ2-1, with TRBD1 identical over 9 bases. V lost 8 bases, J lost 4 bases, and 9 bases stayed unmatched. Germline values: CDR1 SNHLY, CDR2 FYNNEI. This CDR3 spans 15 amino acids. CDR3 protein: CASSMDRGYYNEQFF. In nucleotides, the CDR3 is TGTGCCAGCTCCATGGACAGGGGCTATTACAATGAGCAGTTCTTC. Using reference TRBV2 and TRBJ2-1 for the parts outside the CDR3, the full variable domain is EPEVTQTPSHQVTQMGQEVILRCVPISNHLYFYWYRQILGQKVEFLVSFYNNEISEKSEIFDDQFSVERPDGSNFTLKIRSTKLEDSAMYFCASSMDRGYYNEQFFGPGTRLTVL.

This chain's CDR3 is CASSPLATSNEQYF. Here the CDR3 DNA reads TGTGCCAGCTCACCCTTGGCTACTAGCAACGAGCAGTACTTC. The J gene is TRBJ2-7, the V gene TRBV18; D is possibly TRBD2 (6 bases). This CDR3 has 14 amino acids. V lost 3 bases and J 5 bases, leaving 14 bases between the germline ends. Germline-derived CDR1 and CDR2 are KGHSH and LQKENI.

The chain couples TRBV5-1 to TRBJ2-3, with 9 positions matching TRBD2. The CDR3 extends over 16 amino acids. Germline loops: CDR1 SGHRS, CDR2 YFSETQ. Germline trimming cut 4 bases from V and 1 base from J; bases unmatched to any gene: 7. The CDR3 loop reads CASSPAGGRGTDTQYF. The CDR3 DNA is TGCGCCAGCAGCCCAGCGGGAGGTCGAGGCACAGATACGCAGTATTTT. Looking up the rest from reference TRBV5-1 and TRBJ2-3 gives the full variable domain: KAGVTQTPRYLIKTRGQQVTLSCSPISGHRSVSWYQQTPGQGLQFLFEYFSETQRNKGNFPGRFSGRQFSNSRSEMNVSTLELGDSALYLCASSPAGGRGTDTQYFGPGTRLTVL.